This T cell receptor beta chain appears in the sequencing data of a study of siplizumab effects on memory and regulatory T cells. Study-level findings and limits: Naive T cells, seemingly more diverse than memory cells, seemed major alloresponse contributors.

As for this clone: Its antigen is as yet unknown.

The CDR3 extends over 16 amino acids. Between the trimmed V and J ends, which lost 7 bases and 0 bases, there was a span of 17 bases. Germline loops: CDR1 MDHEN, CDR2 SYDVKM. TCR templates, 80,000 to 100,000 per sample, were assayed. Only in-frame clones appear in the TCRdb table, and some are missing; sequencing was by immunoSEQ multiplex PCR. Here the sample spans fewer than 100,000 clones, more than 85% being singletons. This chain connects TRBV28 to TRBJ2-3; perhaps TRBD2 as D (6 bases). The sample was CD8+ T cells sorted from blood. The receptor was isolated from a human donor in good health. Written as DNA, the CDR3 is TGTGCCAGCAACGGCCAGTGGGGGGAAAGCACAGATACGCAGTATTTT. This encodes CASNGQWGESTDTQYF. Drawing the rest from reference TRBV28 and TRBJ2-3, the complete variable domain is DVKVTQSSRYLVKRTGEKVFLECVQDMDHENMFWYRQDPGLGLRLIYFSYDVKMKEKGDIPEGYSVSREKKERFSLILESASTNQTSMYLCASNGQWGESTDTQYFGPGTRLTVL.